Reported below is one T cell receptor (beta chain). This record comes from a study of cytomegalovirus exposure and HLA in healthy donors. PCR primers comprised 60 Vbeta and 13 Jbeta primers. The protocol was immunoSEQ multiplex PCR, while the TCRdb copy is restricted to in-frame clones and leaves out a portion. This table has fewer than 200,000 clones, about an eighth appearing once. V shed 6 bases, J shed 7 bases, and the junction held 6 bases outside the gene matches. Germline V gives CDR1 MNHEY, CDR2 SVGAGI. The CDR3 is 14 amino acids. V usage is TRBV6-5 and J usage is TRBJ1-6, with TRBD1 matching 7 bases. Specimen: PBMCs. This clonotype originated in a man aged 45 to 65 in good health and CMV-seropositive. The CDR3 spells CASSSGTVNSPLHF. DNA for the CDR3: TGTGCCAGCAGCTCCGGGACAGTAAATTCACCCCTCCACTTT.